Below, 10 T cell receptor beta chains from the same sample are listed, as sequenced in a study of OX40 agonist ivuxolimab in advanced cancers. Method: immunoSEQ multiplex PCR; TCRdb's copy keeps in-frame clones and lacks some. The sample has about 69,000 clones; more than 70% are singletons. The specimen was CD4+ or CD8+ T cells sorted from blood, collected in a trial of the OX40 agonist ivuxolimab. The receptors originated from an adult with an advanced solid tumor such as melanoma, head and neck, liver or kidney cancer.

The chain carries TRBV6-6 and TRBJ2-5; 10 nucleotides match TRBD2. The CDR3 is 14 residues long. V lost 6 bases and J lost 9; bases outside the gene matches: 10. CDR1 is MNHNY and CDR2 is SVGAGI in the germline V gene (reference sequence). The chain's CDR3 is CASSQLAGPVAQYF. DNA for the CDR3: TGTGCCAGCAGCCAACTAGCGGGGCCCGTGGCCCAGTACTTC.

The chain has TRBV7-3 and TRBJ1-2; the match to TRBD1 covers 8 bases. The junction had 1 base not matched to a gene; V was cut back by 2 bases and J by 2 bases. Germline-derived CDR1 and CDR2 are SGHTA and FQGTGA. The CDR3 has 14 residues. CDR3 in DNA: TGTGCCAGCAGCTTACGACAGGGGAACTATGGCTACACCTTC. Its protein is CASSLRQGNYGYTF.

The chain carries TRBV6-1 and TRBJ1-1; D is perhaps TRBD1 (5 bases). Germline CDR1 is MNHNS and CDR2 is SASEGT. The CDR3 length is 16 residues. V was pared by 3 bases and J by 1 base, with 15 bases between. As DNA, the CDR3 is TGTGCCAGCAGTGAGTGGGGGATTATTAAGAACACTGAAGCTTTCTTT. It translates to CASSEWGIIKNTEAFF.

As for this clone: At the DNA level, this CDR3 is encoded by other sequences in the same sample as well. The CDR3 bases are TGTGCCAGCAGTCGTACAAACGGGAATTCACCCCTCCACTTT. The encoded protein is CASSRTNGNSPLHF. This chain links TRBV4-2 with TRBJ1-6; D uncertain. The CDR3 runs 14 residues. V was clipped by 6 bases and J by 7 bases, with 13 bases between them. CDR1 is LGHNA, CDR2 YNFKEQ, per germline.

The J gene is TRBJ1-2, the V gene TRBV11-2, with 8 nucleotides matching TRBD1. Germline loops: CDR1 SGHAT, CDR2 FQNNGV. This CDR3 is built from 16 residues. The ends lost 4 bases at V and 5 bases at J; junction bases unmatched: 12. CDR3 sequence reads: CASSSSAGGLGYGYTF. Written as DNA, the CDR3 is TGTGCCAGCAGCTCCTCCGCAGGGGGCTTAGGGTATGGCTACACCTTC.

This clone has just a few counts. The chain combines TRBV27 with TRBJ2-6; D remains unclear. The CDR3 extends over 17 amino acids. Trimming took off 1 base at V and 1 base at J, with 11 bases between the two ends. The germline CDR1 and CDR2 sequences are MNHEY and SMNVEV (reference sequence). The CDR3 DNA follows: TGTGCCAGCAGTTTATATCCACCCGGGTCTGGGGCCAACGTCCTGACTTTC. Protein: CASSLYPPGSGANVLTF.

This sequence joins TRBV19 and TRBJ1-5; D gene ambiguous. Trimming removed 9 bases from V and 0 bases from J, with 18 bases in between. The V gene's germline CDR1 is LNHDA and CDR2 SQIVND (reference sequence). This CDR3 has 16 amino acids. This CDR3 reads CASDPAGRYSNQPQHF. DNA of the CDR3: TGTGCCAGCGACCCCGCGGGCCGTTATAGCAATCAGCCCCAGCATTTT.

The V gene is TRBV29-1, the J gene TRBJ2-1; D could derive from TRBD1 or TRBD2 (5 bases each). The V gene lost 6 bases and the J gene lost 8 bases, with 17 bases spanning the gap. The germline V gene encodes CDR1 SQVTM and CDR2 ANQGSEA. The CDR3 length is 13 residues. CDR3 protein: CSVLAGRGDEQFF. CDR3 nucleotides: TGCAGCGTCCTGGCTGGCCGAGGGGATGAGCAGTTCTTC.

The chain is built from TRBV18 and TRBJ1-1, with 12 bases identical to TRBD1. V lost 6 bases to trimming and J lost 1 base; unmatched junction nucleotides: 6. Germline V CDR1 and CDR2: KGHSH, LQKENI. This CDR3 comprises 16 residues. The CDR3 sequence: CASSARDRGRNTEAFF. DNA of the CDR3: TGTGCCAGCTCGGCCCGGGACAGGGGGCGGAACACTGAAGCTTTCTTT. The variable domain in full, with the rest retrieved from reference TRBV18 and TRBJ1-1, is NAGVMQNPRHLVRRRGQEARLRCSPMKGHSHVYWYRQLPEEGLKFMVYLQKENIIDESGMPKERFSAEFPKEGPSILRIQQVVRGDSAAYFCASSARDRGRNTEAFFGQGTRLTVV.

The V call is TRBV11-3, the J call TRBJ1-2; no clear D gene. This CDR3 is 13 amino acids long. V shed 2 bases and J shed 4 bases, with 8 bases lying between them. Germline V CDR1 and CDR2: SGHNT, YENEEA. The CDR3 loop reads CASSLTDGYGYTF. The CDR3 DNA follows: TGTGCCAGCAGCTTAACGGACGGCTATGGCTACACCTTC.